The present entry profiles one TCR beta chain with its context. Its antigen is not identified. One entry per CDR3 protein results from TCRdb running MiXCR on the reads. The sample lists approximately 120,000 distinct CDR3 sequences, roughly 32% occurring once. This CDR3 has 14 amino acids. Germline values: CDR1 SGHTA, CDR2 FQGNSA. The ends were cut back, 0 bases at V and 4 bases at J, with 9 bases in the middle. This specimen belongs to a study of T cell repertoires in cytomegalovirus infection. General study points: Cumulative frequency of public TCR beta families picked out carriers of CMV plus the relevant HLA. Dominant in the ex vivo response were TCR beta clonotypes restricted by HLA-C and specific for CMV.

This clonotype originated in a human donor in good health (CMV status not recorded). Some clones in this sample may be carry-over from other donors' samples. Source: CD8+ T cells from cultured PBMCs, taken from culture after CMV antigen stimulation. This chain links TRBV7-2 with TRBJ2-5; no firm D call. This chain's CDR3 is CASSLAGSAETQYF. Here the CDR3 DNA reads TGTGCCAGCAGCTTAGCGGGGTCCGCAGAGACCCAGTACTTC.